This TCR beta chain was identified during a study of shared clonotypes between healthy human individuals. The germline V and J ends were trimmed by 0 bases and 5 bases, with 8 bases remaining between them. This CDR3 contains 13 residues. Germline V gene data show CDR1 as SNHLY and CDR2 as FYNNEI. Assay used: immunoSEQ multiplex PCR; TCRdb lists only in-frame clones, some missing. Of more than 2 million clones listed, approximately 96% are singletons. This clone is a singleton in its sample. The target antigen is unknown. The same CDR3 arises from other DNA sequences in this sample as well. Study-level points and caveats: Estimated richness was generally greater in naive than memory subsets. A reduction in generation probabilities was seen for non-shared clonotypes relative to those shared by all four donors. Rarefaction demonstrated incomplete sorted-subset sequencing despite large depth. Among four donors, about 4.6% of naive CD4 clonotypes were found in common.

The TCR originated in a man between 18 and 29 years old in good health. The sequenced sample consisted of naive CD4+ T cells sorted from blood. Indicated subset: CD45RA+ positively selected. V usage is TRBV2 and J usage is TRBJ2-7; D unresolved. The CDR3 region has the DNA TGTGCCAGCAGTGAAGCGTTGGGGAACGAGCAGTACTTC. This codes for CASSEALGNEQYF.